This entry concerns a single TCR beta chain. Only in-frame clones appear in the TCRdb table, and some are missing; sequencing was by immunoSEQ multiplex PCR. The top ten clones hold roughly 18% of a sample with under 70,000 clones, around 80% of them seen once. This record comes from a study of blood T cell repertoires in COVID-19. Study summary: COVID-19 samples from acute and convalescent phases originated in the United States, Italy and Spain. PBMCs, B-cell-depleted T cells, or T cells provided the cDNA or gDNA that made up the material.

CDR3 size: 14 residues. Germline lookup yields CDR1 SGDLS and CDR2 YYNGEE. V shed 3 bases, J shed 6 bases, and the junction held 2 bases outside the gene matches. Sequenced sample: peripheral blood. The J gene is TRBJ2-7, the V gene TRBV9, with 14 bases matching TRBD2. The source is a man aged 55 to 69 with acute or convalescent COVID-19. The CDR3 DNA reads TGTGCCAGCAGCGGCGGGACTAGCGGGGGCGAGCAGTACTTC. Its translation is CASSGGTSGGEQYF.